A selection of T cell receptor beta chains follows, all from one sample in a study of T cell clonotyping in hematopoietic cell transplantation. Generated by immunoSEQ multiplex PCR, the TCRdb table keeps only in-frame clones and is missing some. The data show about 15,000 clones, 70% to 75% seen once. The specimen was peripheral blood mononuclear cells. These receptors originate from a woman aged 55-75 years in good health. Some clones in this sample may be carry-over from other donors' samples. Each CDR3 is given with its conserved first and last residue. D genes are given only for firm matches. The size of a clone is reported for some rows only, either as once, few or many, or as a class for expanded clones.

clone_size	d_call	v_call	j_call	cdr3_nt	cdr3_aa
once	TRBD1	TRBV5-8	TRBJ1-5	TGTGCCAGCAGCTTGTCACAGGGGGTTAGCAATCAGCCCCAGCATTTT	CASSLSQGVSNQPQHF
once	NA	TRBV27	TRBJ1-1	TGTGCCAGCAGTTTATCTGGGGTGGGTATCCCTGAAGCTTTCTTT	CASSLSGVGIPEAFF
few	TRBD2	TRBV7-9	TRBJ2-7	TGTGCCAGCAGCTTAGGGACTAGCGTACCTTACGAGCAGTACTTC	CASSLGTSVPYEQYF
few	TRBD1	TRBV28	TRBJ1-5	TGTGCCAGCACCAAACCAGGGACAGGGGATCAGCCCCAGCATTTT	CASTKPGTGDQPQHF
NA	TRBD1	TRBV7-2	TRBJ2-7	TGTGCCAGCAGCTCCCGAGACAGGGGGCGCCCCTACGAGCAGTACTTC	CASSSRDRGRPYEQYF
few	TRBD1	TRBV27	TRBJ1-5	TGTGCCAGCAGTTTGACAGGGTATAATCAGCCCCAGCATTTT	CASSLTGYNQPQHF
NA	NA	TRBV30	TRBJ1-6	TGTGCCCGACGGGAGCTAGATAATTCACCCCTCCACTTT	CARRELDNSPLHF
NA	NA	TRBV4-1	TRBJ2-2	TGCGCCAGCAGCCAATCAACTATGAGCACCGGGGAGCTGTTTTTT	CASSQSTMSTGELFF
NA	TRBD2	TRBV5-4	TRBJ2-1	TGTGCCAGCAGCCGGGGGGACGGGAGGGCCTACAATGAGCAGTTCTTC	CASSRGDGRAYNEQFF
NA	TRBD2	TRBV27	TRBJ2-1	TGTGCCAGCAGTTTAGATGGACTAGCGGGCGCAGAGCAGTTCTTC	CASSLDGLAGAEQFF
NA	NA	TRBV25-1	TRBJ1-2	TGTGCCAGCACAGCGGGGGATGGCTACACCTTC	CASTAGDGYTF
NA	NA	TRBV30	TRBJ1-3	TGTGCCTGGAGTGTCTCTGGAAACACCATATATTTT	CAWSVSGNTIYF
NA	NA	TRBV29-1	TRBJ1-2	TGCAGCGTTGAGTCTGGGGCCGGCGGCTACACCTTC	CSVESGAGGYTF
NA	NA	TRBV7-2	TRBJ2-7	TGTGCCAGCAGCTTAGGGGGAGGCAGGGTCTACGAGCAGTACTTC	CASSLGGGRVYEQYF
once	TRBD1	TRBV27	TRBJ2-7	TGTGCCAGCAGCGAGACAGGGAGTGCCTACGAGCAGTACTTC	CASSETGSAYEQYF
few	NA	TRBV7-2	TRBJ1-2	TGTGCCAGCAGCCAAACAGCTAACTATGGCTACACCTTC	CASSQTANYGYTF
NA	NA	TRBV7-6	TRBJ2-7	TGTGCCAGCAGCATGAGTAGGTCCTACGAGCAGTACTTC	CASSMSRSYEQYF
few	NA	TRBV29-1	TRBJ1-1	TGCAGCGGTGGACATCCCTCGGGCACTGAAGCTTTCTTT	CSGGHPSGTEAFF
NA	NA	TRBV28	TRBJ1-2	TGTGCCAGCAGTCCGGGACCGATCTATGGCTACACCTTC	CASSPGPIYGYTF
NA	NA	TRBV25-1	TRBJ2-5	TGTGCCTCCAGGGGGGCGGGAGGTGAGACCCAGTACTTC	CASRGAGGETQYF
NA	NA	TRBV7-9	TRBJ2-3	TGTGCCAGCAGCTTAGGCGGCTTTCCTACAGATACGCAGTATTTT	CASSLGGFPTDTQYF
NA	TRBD1	TRBV10-3	TRBJ2-7	TGTGCCATCAGTGGGGGGAACAGGGGCCCCTACGAGCAGTACTTC	CAISGGNRGPYEQYF
NA	TRBD1	TRBV28	TRBJ2-1	TGTGCCAGCAGTTTAATCCCGGGACAGTACAATGAGCAGTTCTTC	CASSLIPGQYNEQFF
NA	TRBD2	TRBV2	TRBJ2-7	TGTGCCAGCAGACCGGAGCGGGAGGGCTACGAGCAGTACTTC	CASRPEREGYEQYF